This record covers a single T cell receptor beta chain. Its cognate antigen is unknown. The data were taken from a study of shared clonotypes between healthy human individuals. The study's findings and limits: Though the depth was large, rarefaction showed that sorted-subset sequencing was incomplete.

The data were produced by immunoSEQ multiplex PCR, yet TCRdb's version contains in-frame clones alone and is incomplete. The sample consists of some 2,000,000 clones, 90% to 95% of them appearing once. Germline CDR1 and CDR2: ENHRY and SYGVKD. V lost 0 bases and J lost 0, with 15 bases in between. The CDR3 spans 18 residues. CD45RA-negative memory and CD45RA+ naive subsets were split from the CD4+ cells. The chain couples TRBV10-3 to TRBJ1-5, with D maybe TRBD1 (5 bases). The sequencing input was naive CD4+ T cells sorted from blood. Subset noted: CD45RA+ positively selected. The receptor's source is a man between 18 and 29 years old in good health. CDR3 in amino acids: CAISESWSGGDSNQPQHF. CDR3 sequence (DNA): TGTGCCATCAGTGAGTCGTGGTCCGGGGGTGATAGCAATCAGCCCCAGCATTTT.